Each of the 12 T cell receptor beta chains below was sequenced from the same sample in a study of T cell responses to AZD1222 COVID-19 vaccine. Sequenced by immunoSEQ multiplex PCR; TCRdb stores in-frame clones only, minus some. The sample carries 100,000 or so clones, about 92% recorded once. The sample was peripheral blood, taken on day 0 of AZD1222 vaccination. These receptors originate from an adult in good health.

CDR3 sequence (DNA): TGTGCCAGCTCACCGCGGAGGGATCTGATGGCCCTCCACTTT. The encoded protein is CASSPRRDLMALHF. V is TRBV18 and J is TRBJ1-6; D is undetermined. CDR1 is KGHSH, CDR2 LQKENI, per germline. Trimming removed 3 bases at V and 14 bases at J, with 17 bases between. CDR3 length: 14 residues. Drawing the rest from reference TRBV18 and TRBJ1-6, the complete variable domain is NAGVMQNPRHLVRRRGQEARLRCSPMKGHSHVYWYRQLPEEGLKFMVYLQKENIIDESGMPKERFSAEFPKEGPSILRIQQVVRGDSAAYFCASSPRRDLMALHFGNGTRLTVT.

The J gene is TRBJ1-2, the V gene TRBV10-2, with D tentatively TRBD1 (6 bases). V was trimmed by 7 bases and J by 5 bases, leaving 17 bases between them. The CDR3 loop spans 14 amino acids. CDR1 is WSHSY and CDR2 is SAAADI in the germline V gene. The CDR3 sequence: CASNNLGANYGYTF. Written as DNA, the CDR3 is TGCGCCAGCAACAACCTGGGGGCGAATTATGGCTACACCTTC.

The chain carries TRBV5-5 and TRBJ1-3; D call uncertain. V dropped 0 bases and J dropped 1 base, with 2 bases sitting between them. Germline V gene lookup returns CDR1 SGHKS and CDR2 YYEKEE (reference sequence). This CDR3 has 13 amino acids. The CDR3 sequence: CASSLGSGNTIYF. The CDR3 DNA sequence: TGTGCCAGCAGCTTGGGGTCTGGAAACACCATATATTTT.

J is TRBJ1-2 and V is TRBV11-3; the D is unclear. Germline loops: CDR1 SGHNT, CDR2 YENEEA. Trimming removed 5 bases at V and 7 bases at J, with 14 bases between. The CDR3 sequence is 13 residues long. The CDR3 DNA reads TGTGCCAGCAGCCCTGCGGGGTGGGGTGGCTACACCTTC. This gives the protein CASSPAGWGGYTF.

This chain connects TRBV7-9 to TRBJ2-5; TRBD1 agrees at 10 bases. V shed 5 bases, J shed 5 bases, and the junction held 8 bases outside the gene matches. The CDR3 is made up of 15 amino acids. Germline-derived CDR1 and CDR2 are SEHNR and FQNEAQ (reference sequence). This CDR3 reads CASSPRTGGEETQYF. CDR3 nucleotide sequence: TGTGCCAGCAGCCCCCGGACAGGGGGGGAGGAGACCCAGTACTTC.

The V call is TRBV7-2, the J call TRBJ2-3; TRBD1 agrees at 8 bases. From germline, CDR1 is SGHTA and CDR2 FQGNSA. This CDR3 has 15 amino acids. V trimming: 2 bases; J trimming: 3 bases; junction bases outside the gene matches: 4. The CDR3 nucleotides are TGTGCCAGCAGCTTACGGGACAGGAGGACAGATACGCAGTATTTT. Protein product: CASSLRDRRTDTQYF.

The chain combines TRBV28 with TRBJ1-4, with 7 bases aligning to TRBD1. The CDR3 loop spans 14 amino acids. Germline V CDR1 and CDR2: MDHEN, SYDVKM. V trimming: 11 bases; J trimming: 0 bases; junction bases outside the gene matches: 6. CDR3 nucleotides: TGTGCCTGTGGGCAGGGGGCAACTAATGAAAAACTGTTTTTT. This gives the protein CACGQGATNEKLFF.

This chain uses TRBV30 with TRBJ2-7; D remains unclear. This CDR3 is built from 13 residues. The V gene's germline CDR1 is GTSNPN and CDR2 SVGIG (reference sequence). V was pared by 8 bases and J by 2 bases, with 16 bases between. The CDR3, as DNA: TGTGCCCTAATTAAAGAGGTCACCTACGAGCAGTACTTC. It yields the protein CALIKEVTYEQYF.

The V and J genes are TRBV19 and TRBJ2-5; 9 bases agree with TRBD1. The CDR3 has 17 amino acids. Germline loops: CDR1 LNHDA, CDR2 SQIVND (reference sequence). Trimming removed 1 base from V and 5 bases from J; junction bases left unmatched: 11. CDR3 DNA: TGTGCCAGTAGTATAGTCCGTCTCGGGACAGGGCAGGAGACCCAGTACTTC. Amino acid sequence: CASSIVRLGTGQETQYF.

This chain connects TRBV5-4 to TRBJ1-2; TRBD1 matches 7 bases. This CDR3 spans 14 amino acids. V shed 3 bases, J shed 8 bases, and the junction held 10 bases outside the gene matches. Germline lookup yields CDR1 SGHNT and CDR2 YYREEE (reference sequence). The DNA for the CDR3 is TGTGCCAGCAGCTCCCCGAAGACAGGGTACGGCTACACCTTC. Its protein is CASSSPKTGYGYTF.

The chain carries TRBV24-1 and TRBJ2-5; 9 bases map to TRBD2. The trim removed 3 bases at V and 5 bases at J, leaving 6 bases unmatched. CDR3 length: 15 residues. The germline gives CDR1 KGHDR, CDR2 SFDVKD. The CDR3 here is CATSDPGAGGETQYF. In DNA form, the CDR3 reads TGTGCCACCAGTGATCCCGGGGCGGGAGGGGAGACCCAGTACTTC.

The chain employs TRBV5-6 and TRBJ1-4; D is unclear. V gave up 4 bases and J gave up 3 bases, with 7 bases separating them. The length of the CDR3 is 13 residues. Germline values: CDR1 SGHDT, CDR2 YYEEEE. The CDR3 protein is CASSLPPNEKLFF. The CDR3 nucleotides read TGTGCCAGCAGCCTACCACCTAATGAAAAACTGTTTTTT.